This T cell receptor beta chain was documented in a study of cytotoxic CD8 clonotypes in ibrutinib-treated CLL. Study in general: The sample average was about 280,000 productive templates and 85,000 to 100,000 productive rearrangements.

Study-wide points: Contraction or stability on treatment characterized the public clonotypes, which were uncommon. Sampling of sustained-remission and progressing patients occurred at differing times.

Points on this clone: Its antigen is currently unknown.

The CDR3 is 12 residues long. V lost 1 base to trimming and J lost 4 bases, with 5 bases between them. Germline CDR1 is SGHTA and CDR2 is FQGNSA. Genomic DNA in an amount of roughly 2 micrograms was extracted from cryopreserved PBMCs and used for the preparation of TCR beta libraries. Sequenced by immunoSEQ multiplex PCR; TCRdb stores in-frame clones only, minus some. The sample holds roughly 40,000 clones, approximately 74% seen once. The V call is TRBV7-2, the J call TRBJ2-7; D not resolved. The sample was PBMCs, taken after 12 months of ibrutinib treatment. The clonotype was recovered from a human donor with chronic lymphocytic leukemia. CDR3 loop: CASSLELYEQYF. The DNA for the CDR3 is TGTGCCAGCAGCTTAGAGTTGTACGAGCAGTACTTC.